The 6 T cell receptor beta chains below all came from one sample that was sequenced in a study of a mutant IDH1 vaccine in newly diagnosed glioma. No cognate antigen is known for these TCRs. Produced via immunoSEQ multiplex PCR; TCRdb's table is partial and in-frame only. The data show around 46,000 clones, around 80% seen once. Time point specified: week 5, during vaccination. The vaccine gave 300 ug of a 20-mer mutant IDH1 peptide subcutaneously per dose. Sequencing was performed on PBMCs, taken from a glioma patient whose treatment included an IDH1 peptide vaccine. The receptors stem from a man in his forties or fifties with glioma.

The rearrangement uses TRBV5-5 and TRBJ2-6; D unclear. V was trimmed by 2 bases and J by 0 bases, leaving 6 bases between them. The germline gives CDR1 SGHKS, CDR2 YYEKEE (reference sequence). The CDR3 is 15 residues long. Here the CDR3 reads CASSFHDSGANVLTF. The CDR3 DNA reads TGTGCCAGCAGCTTCCATGACTCTGGGGCCAACGTCCTGACTTTC.

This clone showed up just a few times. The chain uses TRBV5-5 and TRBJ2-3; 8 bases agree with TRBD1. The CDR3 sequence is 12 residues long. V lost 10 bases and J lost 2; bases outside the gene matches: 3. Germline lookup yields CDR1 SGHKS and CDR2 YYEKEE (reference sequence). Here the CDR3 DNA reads TGTGCCTCACAGGGGGACACAGATACGCAGTATTTT. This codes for CASQGDTDTQYF.

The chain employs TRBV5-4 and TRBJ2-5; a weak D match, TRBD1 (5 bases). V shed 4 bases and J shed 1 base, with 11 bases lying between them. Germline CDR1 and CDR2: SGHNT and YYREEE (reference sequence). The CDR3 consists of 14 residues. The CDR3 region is CASSPGASQETQYF. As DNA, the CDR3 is TGTGCCAGCAGCCCTGGGGCTAGCCAAGAGACCCAGTACTTC.

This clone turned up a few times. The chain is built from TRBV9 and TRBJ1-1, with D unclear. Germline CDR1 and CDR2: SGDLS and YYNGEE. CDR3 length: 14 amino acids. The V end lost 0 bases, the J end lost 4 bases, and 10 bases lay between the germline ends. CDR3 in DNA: TGTGCCAGCAGCGTAGAGGGCCTGGGCACTGAAGCTTTCTTT. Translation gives CASSVEGLGTEAFF.

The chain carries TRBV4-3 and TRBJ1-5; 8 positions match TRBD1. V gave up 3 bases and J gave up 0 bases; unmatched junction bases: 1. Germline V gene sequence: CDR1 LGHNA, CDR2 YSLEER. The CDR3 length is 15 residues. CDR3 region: CASSQDRVSNQPQHF. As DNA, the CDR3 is TGCGCCAGCAGCCAGGACAGGGTTAGCAATCAGCCCCAGCATTTT.

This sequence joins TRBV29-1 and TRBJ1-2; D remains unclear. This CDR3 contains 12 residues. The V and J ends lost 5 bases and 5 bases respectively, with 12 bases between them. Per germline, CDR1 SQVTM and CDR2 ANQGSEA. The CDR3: CSVHGRPYGYTF. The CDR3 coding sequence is TGCAGCGTTCACGGAAGGCCTTATGGCTACACCTTC. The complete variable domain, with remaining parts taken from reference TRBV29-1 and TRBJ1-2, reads SAVISQKPSRDICQRGTSLTIQCQVDSQVTMMFWYRQQPGQSLTLIATANQGSEATYESGFVIDKFPISRPNLTFSTLTVSNMSPEDSSIYLCSVHGRPYGYTFGSGTRLTVV.